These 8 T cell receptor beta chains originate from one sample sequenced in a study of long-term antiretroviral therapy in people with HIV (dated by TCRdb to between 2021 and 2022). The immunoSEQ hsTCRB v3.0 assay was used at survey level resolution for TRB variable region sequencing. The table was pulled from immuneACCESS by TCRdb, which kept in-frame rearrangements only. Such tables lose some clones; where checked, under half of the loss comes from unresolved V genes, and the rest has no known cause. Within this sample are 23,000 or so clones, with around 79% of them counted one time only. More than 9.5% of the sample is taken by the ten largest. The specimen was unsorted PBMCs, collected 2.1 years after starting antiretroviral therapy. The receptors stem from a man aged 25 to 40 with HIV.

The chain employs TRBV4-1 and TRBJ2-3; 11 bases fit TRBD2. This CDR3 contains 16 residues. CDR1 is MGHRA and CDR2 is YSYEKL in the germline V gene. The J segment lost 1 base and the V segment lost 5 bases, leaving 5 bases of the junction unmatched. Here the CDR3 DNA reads TGCGCCAGCAGCATCCTAGCGGGGGGAGGCACAGATACGCAGTATTTT. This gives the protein CASSILAGGGTDTQYF.

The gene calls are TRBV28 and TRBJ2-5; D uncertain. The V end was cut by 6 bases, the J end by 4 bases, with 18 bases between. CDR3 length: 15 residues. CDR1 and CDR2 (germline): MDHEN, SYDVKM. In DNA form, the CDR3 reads TGTGCCAGCAGCTCCCGGTTTGGGTCTCGAGAGACCCAGTACTTC. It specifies CASSSRFGSRETQYF.

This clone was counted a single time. For the CDR3, the DNA is TGTGCCAGCAGTTTGGTCGGGGAATTGGAGAATGAGCAGTTCTTC. Protein sequence: CASSLVGELENEQFF. This chain joins TRBV28 and TRBJ2-1, with D perhaps TRBD2 (5 bases). Trimming pared 3 bases from V and 7 bases from J, leaving 16 bases between. Germline V gene lookup returns CDR1 MDHEN and CDR2 SYDVKM. The CDR3 runs 15 residues.

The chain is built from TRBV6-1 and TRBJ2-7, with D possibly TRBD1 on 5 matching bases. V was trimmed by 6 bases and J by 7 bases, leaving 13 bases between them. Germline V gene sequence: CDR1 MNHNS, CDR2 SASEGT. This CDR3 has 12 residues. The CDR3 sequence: CASSYTGSEQYF. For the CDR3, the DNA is TGTGCCAGCAGCTATACAGGTAGTGAGCAGTACTTC.

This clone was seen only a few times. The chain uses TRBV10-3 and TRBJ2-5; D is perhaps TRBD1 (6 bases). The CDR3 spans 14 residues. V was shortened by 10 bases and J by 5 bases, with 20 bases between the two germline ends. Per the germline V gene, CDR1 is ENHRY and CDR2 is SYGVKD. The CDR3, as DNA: TGTGCCAGCAAACAGGGCCCTGTAGGGGAGACCCAGTACTTC. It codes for CASKQGPVGETQYF.

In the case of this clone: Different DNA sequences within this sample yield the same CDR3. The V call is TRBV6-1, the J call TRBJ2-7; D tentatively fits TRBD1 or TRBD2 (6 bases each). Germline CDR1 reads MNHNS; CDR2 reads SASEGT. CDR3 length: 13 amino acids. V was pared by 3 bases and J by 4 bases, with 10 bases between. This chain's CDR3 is CASSDGGGYEQYF. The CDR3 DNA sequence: TGTGCCAGCAGTGACGGAGGGGGGTACGAGCAGTACTTC.

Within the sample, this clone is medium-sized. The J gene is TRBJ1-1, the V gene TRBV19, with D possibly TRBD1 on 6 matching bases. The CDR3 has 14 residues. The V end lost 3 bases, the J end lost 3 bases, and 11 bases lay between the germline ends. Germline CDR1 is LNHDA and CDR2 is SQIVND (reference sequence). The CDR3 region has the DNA TGTGCCAGTAGTATGGGCCAGGGGTACACTGAAGCTTTCTTT. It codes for CASSMGQGYTEAFF.

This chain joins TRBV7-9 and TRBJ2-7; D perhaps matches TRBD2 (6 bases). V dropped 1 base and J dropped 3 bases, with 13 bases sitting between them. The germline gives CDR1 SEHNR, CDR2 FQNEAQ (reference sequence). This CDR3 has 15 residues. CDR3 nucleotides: TGTGCCAGCAGCTTAGGTTCCGGGACTGACTACGAGCAGTACTTC. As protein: CASSLGSGTDYEQYF.